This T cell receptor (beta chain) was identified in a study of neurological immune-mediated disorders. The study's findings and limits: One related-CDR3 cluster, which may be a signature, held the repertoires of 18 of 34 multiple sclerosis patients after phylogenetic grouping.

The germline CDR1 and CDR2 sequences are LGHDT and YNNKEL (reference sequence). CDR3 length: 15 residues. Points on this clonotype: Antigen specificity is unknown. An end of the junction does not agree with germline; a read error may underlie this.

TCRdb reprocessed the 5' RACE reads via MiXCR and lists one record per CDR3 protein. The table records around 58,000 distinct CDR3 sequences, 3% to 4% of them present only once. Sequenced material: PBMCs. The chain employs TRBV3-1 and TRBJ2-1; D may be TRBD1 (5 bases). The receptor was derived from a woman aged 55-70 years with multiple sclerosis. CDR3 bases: TGTGCCAGCAACCAAGGGGATGGCAGGGTAGATGAGCAGTTCTTC. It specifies CASNQGDGRVDEQFF.